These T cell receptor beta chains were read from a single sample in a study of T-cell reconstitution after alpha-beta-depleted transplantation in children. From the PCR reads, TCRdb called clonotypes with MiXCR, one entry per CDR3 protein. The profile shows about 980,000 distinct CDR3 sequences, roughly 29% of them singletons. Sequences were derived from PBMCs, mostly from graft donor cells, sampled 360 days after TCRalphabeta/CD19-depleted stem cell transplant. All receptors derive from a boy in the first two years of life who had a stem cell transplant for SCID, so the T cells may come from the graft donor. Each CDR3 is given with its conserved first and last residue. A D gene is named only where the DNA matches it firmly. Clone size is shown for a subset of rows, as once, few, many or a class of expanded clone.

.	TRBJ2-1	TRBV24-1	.	CATSDRHEQFF	TGTGCCACCAGTGATAGGCATGAGCAGTTCTTC
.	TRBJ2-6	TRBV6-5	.	CASSYVQSGANVLTF	TGTGCCAGCAGTTACGTGCAATCTGGGGCCAACGTCCTGACTTTC
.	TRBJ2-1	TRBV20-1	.	CSARVPPGNEQFF	TGCAGTGCTAGAGTCCCTCCGGGCAATGAGCAGTTCTTC
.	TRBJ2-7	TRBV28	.	CASSLFPGTYEQYF	TGTGCCAGCAGTTTATTCCCTGGGACTTACGAGCAGTACTTC
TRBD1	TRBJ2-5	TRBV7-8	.	CASSLRTGIETQYF	TGTGCCAGCAGCCTGAGGACAGGGATAGAGACCCAGTACTTC
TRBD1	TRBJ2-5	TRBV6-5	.	CASSYSSAGGRETQYF	TGTGCCAGCAGTTACTCGTCGGCAGGGGGCAGAGAGACCCAGTACTTC
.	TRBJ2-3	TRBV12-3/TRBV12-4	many	CASSLDREDTQYF	TGTGCCAGCAGTTTAGATAGGGAAGATACGCAGTATTTT
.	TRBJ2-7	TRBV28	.	CASSLYRGVSEQYF	TGTGCCAGCAGTTTATATCGCGGGGTGAGTGAGCAGTACTTC
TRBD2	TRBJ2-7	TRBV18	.	CASSNLLAGEFYEQYF	TGTGCCAGCTCGAACTTACTAGCGGGAGAATTCTACGAGCAGTACTTC
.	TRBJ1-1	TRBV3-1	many	CASSPRGLNTEAFF	TGTGCCAGCAGCCCCAGGGGACTTAACACTGAAGCTTTCTTT
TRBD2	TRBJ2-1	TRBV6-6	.	CASSYWEGNEQFF	TGTGCCAGCAGTTATTGGGAGGGGAATGAGCAGTTCTTC
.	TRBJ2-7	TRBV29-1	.	CSVGQDPYEQYF	TGCAGCGTTGGACAGGACCCCTACGAGCAGTACTTC
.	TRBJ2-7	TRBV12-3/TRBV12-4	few	CASSTGDYEQYF	TGTGCCAGCAGTACGGGAGACTACGAGCAGTACTTC
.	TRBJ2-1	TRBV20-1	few	CSARRLGGAAGYNEQFF	TGCAGTGCTAGGAGGTTAGGGGGGGCCGCCGGCTACAATGAGCAGTTCTTC
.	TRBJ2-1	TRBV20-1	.	CSALSSMRPYNEQFF	TGCAGTGCTCTGAGTAGTATGAGGCCCTACAATGAGCAGTTCTTC
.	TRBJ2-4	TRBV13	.	CASSLDKNIQYF	TGTGCCAGCAGCTTAGATAAAAACATTCAGTACTTC
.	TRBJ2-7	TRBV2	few	CASSDQGYYEQYF	TGTGCCAGCAGTGATCAGGGTTACTACGAGCAGTACTTC
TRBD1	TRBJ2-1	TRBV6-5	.	CASSYLEGAWNEQFF	TGTGCCAGCAGTTACTTAGAGGGGGCCTGGAATGAGCAGTTCTTC
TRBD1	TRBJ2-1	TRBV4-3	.	CASSQELGQGSYNEQFF	TGCGCCAGCAGCCAAGAACTGGGACAGGGTTCCTACAATGAGCAGTTCTTC
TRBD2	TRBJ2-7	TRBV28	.	CASRRGGLYEQYF	TGTGCCAGCAGGCGGGGGGGCCTCTACGAGCAGTACTTC
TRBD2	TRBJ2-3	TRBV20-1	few	CSAAIASGGPTDTQYF	TGCAGTGCCGCCATCGCTAGCGGGGGGCCCACAGATACGCAGTATTTT
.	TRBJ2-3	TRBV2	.	CASSEAWDVETDTQYF	TGTGCCAGCAGTGAAGCCTGGGACGTCGAGACAGATACGCAGTATTTT
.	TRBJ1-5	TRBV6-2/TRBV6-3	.	CASTPDTYNQPQHF	TGTGCCAGCACCCCCGACACGTATAATCAGCCCCAGCATTTT
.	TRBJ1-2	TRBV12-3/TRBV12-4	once	CASCAILRNSGGYTF	TGTGCCAGCTGTGCCATCCTCCGGAACAGCGGGGGCTACACCTTC
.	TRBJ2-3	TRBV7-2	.	CASSRALRGSGTDTQYF	TGTGCCAGCAGCCGGGCCCTCAGGGGATCGGGCACAGATACGCAGTATTTT
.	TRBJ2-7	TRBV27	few	CASSLFSRASYEQYF	TGTGCCAGCAGTTTATTCAGCAGGGCCAGCTACGAGCAGTACTTC
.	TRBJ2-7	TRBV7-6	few	CASSLVAENSYEQYF	TGTGCCAGCAGCTTAGTGGCGGAGAACTCCTACGAGCAGTACTTC
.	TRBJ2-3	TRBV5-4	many	CASSFMGLEDDTQYF	TGTGCCAGCAGCTTTATGGGTCTGGAGGACGATACGCAGTATTTT
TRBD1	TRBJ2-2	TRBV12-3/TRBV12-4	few	CATYPGFRDRAPGELFF	TGTGCCACATATCCGGGATTCCGGGACAGGGCTCCCGGGGAGCTGTTTTTT
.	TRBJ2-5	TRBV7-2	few	CASSLISPRIQETQYF	TGTGCCAGCAGCTTGATATCTCCGCGGATACAAGAGACCCAGTACTTC
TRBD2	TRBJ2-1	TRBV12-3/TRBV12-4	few	CASRGRAGGNEQFF	TGTGCCAGCAGGGGGCGGGCGGGGGGAAATGAGCAGTTCTTC
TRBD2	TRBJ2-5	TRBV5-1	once	CASSLFSSGKEQETQYF	TGCGCCAGCAGCTTGTTTTCTAGCGGGAAGGAGCAAGAGACCCAGTACTTC
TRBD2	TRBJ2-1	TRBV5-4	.	CASSLAVLAGLNNEQFF	TGTGCCAGCAGCTTAGCCGTCCTAGCGGGCCTCAACAATGAGCAGTTCTTC
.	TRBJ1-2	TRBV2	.	CASSDGYGYTF	TGTGCCAGCAGTGATGGCTATGGCTACACCTTC